What follows are 13 T cell receptor beta chains derived from one specimen sequenced in a study of blood T cell repertoires in COVID-19. Assay used: immunoSEQ multiplex PCR; TCRdb lists only in-frame clones, some missing. The repertoire consists of 150,000 to 160,000 clones, with roughly 89% occurring once and the leading ten covering around 0.55%. Sequenced material: peripheral blood. These receptors were taken from a middle-aged man with acute or convalescent COVID-19.

The J gene is TRBJ1-2, the V gene TRBV9; 10 bases match TRBD1. There are 16 residues in the CDR3. V shed 4 bases and J 2 bases; nucleotides not matched to a gene: 8. Germline V gene sequence: CDR1 SGDLS, CDR2 YYNGEE. The chain's CDR3 is CASSPTGGGWNYGYTF. In DNA, the CDR3 is TGTGCCAGCAGCCCGACAGGGGGCGGTTGGAACTATGGCTACACCTTC.

This chain uses TRBV20-1 with TRBJ2-5; weak D call: TRBD1 (5 bases). The CDR3 is 12 amino acids. CDR1 is DFQATT, CDR2 SNEGSKA, per germline (reference sequence). Trimming pared 3 bases from V and 5 bases from J, leaving 10 bases between. The CDR3 is CSASRGRETQYF. DNA of the CDR3: TGCAGTGCTAGTAGGGGCAGGGAGACCCAGTACTTC.

The CDR3 region is CASSLIRDTTSPLHF. The DNA for the CDR3 is TGTGCCAGCAGTTTGATTCGGGACACAACTTCACCCCTCCACTTT. The genes are TRBV27 and TRBJ1-6; a weak D match, TRBD1 (6 bases). V gave up 3 bases and J gave up 9 bases, with 15 bases separating them. This CDR3 is built from 15 residues. Germline CDR1 and CDR2: MNHEY and SMNVEV (reference sequence).

The chain has TRBV5-4 and TRBJ2-7; 14 bases line up with TRBD2. Germline V gene sequence: CDR1 SGHNT, CDR2 YYREEE (reference sequence). The CDR3 sequence is 16 residues long. The trim removed 4 bases at V and 1 base at J, leaving 4 bases unmatched. This CDR3 reads CASSMGLAGVSYEQYF. DNA for the CDR3: TGTGCCAGCAGCATGGGACTAGCGGGAGTATCCTACGAGCAGTACTTC.

This clone was seen just once. The chain uses TRBV18 and TRBJ1-1; the D is unclear. Trimming stripped 2 bases from V and 7 bases from J, with 11 bases between. This CDR3 spans 13 amino acids. Germline CDR1 is KGHSH and CDR2 is LQKENI. The CDR3 reads CASSPNQDDEAFF. DNA of the CDR3: TGTGCCAGCTCACCAAACCAGGATGATGAAGCTTTCTTT. Drawing the rest from reference TRBV18 and TRBJ1-1, the complete variable domain is NAGVMQNPRHLVRRRGQEARLRCSPMKGHSHVYWYRQLPEEGLKFMVYLQKENIIDESGMPKERFSAEFPKEGPSILRIQQVVRGDSAAYFCASSPNQDDEAFFGQGTRLTVV.

The chain uses TRBV9 and TRBJ2-1; no clear D. V shed 4 bases and J shed 9 bases, with 8 bases lying between them. CDR1 is SGDLS and CDR2 is YYNGEE in the germline V gene. The CDR3 length is 11 residues. CDR3 sequence: CASSQNLEQFF. DNA of the CDR3: TGTGCCAGCAGCCAGAATCTTGAGCAGTTCTTC.

The chain combines TRBV6-5 with TRBJ1-5; possibly TRBD1 for D (6 bases). Trimming left V 6 bases short and J 7 bases short, with 19 bases between. Germline CDR1 MNHEY, CDR2 SVGAGI. The CDR3 spans 15 residues. CDR3 residues: CASSQLQGAGQPQHF. Here the CDR3 DNA reads TGTGCCAGCAGCCAACTACAGGGCGCAGGGCAGCCCCAGCATTTT.

The chain uses TRBV18 and TRBJ1-6; D ambiguous. The V gene's germline CDR1 is KGHSH and CDR2 LQKENI. Deletions cut 2 bases from V and 7 bases from J, with 12 bases between. This CDR3 has 15 amino acids. CDR3 loop: CASSPVEVGNSPLHF. In nucleotides, the CDR3 is TGTGCCAGCTCACCAGTTGAGGTTGGCAATTCACCCCTCCACTTT.

The rearrangement uses TRBV6-5 and TRBJ1-1; D gene uncertain. V lost 5 bases to trimming and J lost 10 bases, with 11 bases between them. The CDR3 loop spans 11 amino acids. Germline V gene data show CDR1 as MNHEY and CDR2 as SVGAGI. Here the CDR3 reads CASSREGVAFF. The CDR3 DNA follows: TGTGCCAGCAGTAGAGAGGGCGTAGCTTTCTTT.

This clone has just one count. The chain is built from TRBV9 and TRBJ2-7, with D perhaps matching TRBD1 (5 bases). The CDR3 is made up of 10 amino acids. Between the trimmed V and J ends, which lost 10 bases and 3 bases, there was a span of 8 bases. In germline, CDR1 is SGDLS, CDR2 YYNGEE. CDR3 protein: CAGAFYEQYV. DNA for the CDR3: TGTGCCGGGGCTTTCTACGAGCAGTACGTC.

V gene TRBV6-6 combines with J gene TRBJ1-1; TRBD1 matches 9 bases. CDR3 length equals 15 residues. V gave up 0 bases and J gave up 10 bases; unmatched junction bases: 9. The germline V gene encodes CDR1 MNHNY and CDR2 SVGAGI (reference sequence). CDR3 bases: TGTGCCAGCAGTTACTCGGTCGGGACAGGGTTGGGAGCTTTCTTT. Amino acids: CASSYSVGTGLGAFF.

The rearrangement joins TRBV11-3 to TRBJ2-3; 13 bases map to TRBD2. After removal of 4 bases from V and 3 bases from J, the junction contained 4 bases not matched to a gene. The CDR3 is made up of 16 amino acids. The germline gives CDR1 SGHNT, CDR2 YENEEA. The CDR3 DNA reads TGTGCCAGCAGCTCGGGACTAGCGGGACTGACAGATACGCAGTATTTT. Protein: CASSSGLAGLTDTQYF.

The V call is TRBV28, the J call TRBJ1-5; 10 bases match TRBD1. CDR1 is MDHEN, CDR2 SYDVKM, per germline. This CDR3 has 17 residues. With V trimmed by 6 bases and J by 5 bases, 13 bases remained unmatched. The CDR3 spells CASSLGQGPIFYQPQHF. The CDR3 nucleotides are TGTGCCAGCAGCCTGGGACAGGGGCCCATATTTTATCAGCCCCAGCATTTT. The whole variable domain, filled in from reference TRBV28 and TRBJ1-5, reads DVKVTQSSRYLVKRTGEKVFLECVQDMDHENMFWYRQDPGLGLRLIYFSYDVKMKEKGDIPEGYSVSREKKERFSLILESASTNQTSMYLCASSLGQGPIFYQPQHFGDGTRLSIL.